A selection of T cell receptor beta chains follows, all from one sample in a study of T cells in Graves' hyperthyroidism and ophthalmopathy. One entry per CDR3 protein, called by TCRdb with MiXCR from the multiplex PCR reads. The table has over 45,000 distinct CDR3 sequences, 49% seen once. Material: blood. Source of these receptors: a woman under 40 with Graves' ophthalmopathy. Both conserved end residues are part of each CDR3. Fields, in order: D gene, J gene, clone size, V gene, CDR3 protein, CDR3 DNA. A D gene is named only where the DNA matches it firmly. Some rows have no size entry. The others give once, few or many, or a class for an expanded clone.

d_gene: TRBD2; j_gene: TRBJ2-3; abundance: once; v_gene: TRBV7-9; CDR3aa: CASSLGSLAGGDTQYF; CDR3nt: TGTGCCAGCAGCTTAGGTTCACTAGCGGGAGGGGATACGCAGTATTTT
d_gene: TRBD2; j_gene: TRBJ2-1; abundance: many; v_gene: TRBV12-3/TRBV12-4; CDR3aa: CASSYGLDNEQFF; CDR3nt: TGTGCCAGCAGTTACGGACTAGACAATGAGCAGTTCTTC
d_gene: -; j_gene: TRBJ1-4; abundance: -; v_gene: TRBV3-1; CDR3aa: CASSHAAAGINEKLFF; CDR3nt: TGTGCCAGCAGCCATGCCGCAGCCGGGATTAATGAAAAACTGTTTTTT
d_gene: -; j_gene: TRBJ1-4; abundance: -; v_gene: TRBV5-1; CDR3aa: CASSFSGRGNEKLFF; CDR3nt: TGCGCCAGCAGCTTTAGCGGGAGGGGTAATGAAAAACTGTTTTTT
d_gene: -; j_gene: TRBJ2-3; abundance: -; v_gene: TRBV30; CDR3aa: CAWTRGVADTQYF; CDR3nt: TGTGCCTGGACCAGAGGGGTGGCAGATACGCAGTATTTT
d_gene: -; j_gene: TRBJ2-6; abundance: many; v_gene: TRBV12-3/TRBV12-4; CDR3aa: CASSPRTGRDGGANVLTF; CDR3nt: TGTGCCAGCAGTCCACGGACAGGGAGGGATGGTGGGGCCAACGTCCTGACTTTC
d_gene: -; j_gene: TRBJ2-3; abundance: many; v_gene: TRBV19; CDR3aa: CASQKFGALTDTQYF; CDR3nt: TGTGCCAGTCAAAAGTTCGGGGCCCTTACCGATACGCAGTATTTT
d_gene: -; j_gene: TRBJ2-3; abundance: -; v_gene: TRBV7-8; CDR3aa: CASSLGGGMNTDTQYF; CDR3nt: TGTGCCAGCAGCTTAGGAGGGGGAATGAACACAGATACGCAGTATTTT
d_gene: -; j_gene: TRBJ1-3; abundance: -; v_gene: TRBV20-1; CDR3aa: CSAPSPTLSGNTIYF; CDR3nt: TGCAGTGCCCCATCTCCGACACTCTCTGGAAACACCATATATTTT
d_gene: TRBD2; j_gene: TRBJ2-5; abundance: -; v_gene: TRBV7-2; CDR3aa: CASSSRLAGDGTGGKETQYF; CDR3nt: TGTGCCAGCAGCTCTAGACTAGCGGGAGATGGGACCGGGGGTAAAGAGACCCAGTACTTC
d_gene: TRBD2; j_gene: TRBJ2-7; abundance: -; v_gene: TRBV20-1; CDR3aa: CSARDRTSGERYF; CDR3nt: TGCAGTGCTAGAGATCGGACTAGCGGCGAGCGGTACTTC
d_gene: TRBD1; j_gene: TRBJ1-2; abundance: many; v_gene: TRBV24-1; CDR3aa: CATSDSGQGAAYGYTF; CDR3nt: TGTGCCACCAGTGATTCGGGACAGGGGGCTGCCTATGGCTACACCTTC
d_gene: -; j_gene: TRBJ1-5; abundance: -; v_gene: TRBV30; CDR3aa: CAWSNHRAGKGNQPQHF; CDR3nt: TGTGCCTGGAGTAACCACCGTGCCGGGAAGGGCAATCAGCCCCAGCATTTT
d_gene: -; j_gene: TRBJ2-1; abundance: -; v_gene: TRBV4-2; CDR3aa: CASSPLTNEQFF; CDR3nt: TGTGCCAGCAGCCCCCTCACGAATGAGCAGTTCTTC
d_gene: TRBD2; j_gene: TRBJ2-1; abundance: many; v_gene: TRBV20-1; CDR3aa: CSARARLAGRLSPYNEQFF; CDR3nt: TGCAGTGCTAGAGCTAGGCTAGCGGGACGCCTTTCCCCCTACAATGAGCAGTTCTTC
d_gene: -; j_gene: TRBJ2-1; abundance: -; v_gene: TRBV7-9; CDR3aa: CASSFPLSRHEQFF; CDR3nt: TGTGCGAGCAGCTTCCCCTTATCACGCCATGAGCAGTTCTTC
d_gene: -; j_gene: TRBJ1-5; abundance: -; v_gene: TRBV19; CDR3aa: CASSIGRSRVQHF; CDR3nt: TGTGCCAGTAGTATAGGAAGGAGCAGGGTCCAGCATTTT
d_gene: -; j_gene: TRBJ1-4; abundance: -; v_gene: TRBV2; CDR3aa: CASSEVPSGSRANEKLFF; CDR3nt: TGTGCCAGCAGTGAAGTGCCTAGCGGGAGTCGTGCTAATGAAAAACTGTTTTTT
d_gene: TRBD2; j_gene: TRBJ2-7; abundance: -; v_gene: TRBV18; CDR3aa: CASSPPPEERGGWEQYF; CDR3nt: TGTGCCAGCTCACCACCTCCCGAGGAGCGGGGAGGGTGGGAGCAGTACTTC
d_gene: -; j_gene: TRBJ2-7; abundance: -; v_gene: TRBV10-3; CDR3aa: CAISARAPSSYEQYF; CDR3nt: TGTGCCATCAGTGCAAGGGCTCCCAGCTCCTACGAGCAGTACTTC
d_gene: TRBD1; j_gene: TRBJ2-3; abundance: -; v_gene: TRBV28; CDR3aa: CASSPLDRATDTQYF; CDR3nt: TGTGCCAGCAGTCCCCTAGACAGGGCGACAGATACGCAGTATTTT
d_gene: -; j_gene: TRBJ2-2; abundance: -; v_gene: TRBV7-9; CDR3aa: CASSLGFNANTRELFF; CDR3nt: TGTGCCAGCAGCTTAGGGTTCAACGCGAACACCAGGGAGTTGTTTTTT
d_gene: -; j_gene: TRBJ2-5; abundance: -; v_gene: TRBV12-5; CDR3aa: CASGLVGGGETQYF; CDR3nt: TGTGCTAGTGGTTTGGTCGGGGGCGGAGAGACCCAGTACTTC
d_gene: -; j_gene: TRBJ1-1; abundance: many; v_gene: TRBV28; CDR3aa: CASSRTRNTEAFF; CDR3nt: TGTGCCAGCAGCCGTACACGGAACACTGAAGCTTTCTTT
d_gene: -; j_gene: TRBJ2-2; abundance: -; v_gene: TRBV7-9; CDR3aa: CASSFQSAELLF; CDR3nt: TGTGCCAGCAGCTTTCAGTCAGCAGAGCTGCTTTTT
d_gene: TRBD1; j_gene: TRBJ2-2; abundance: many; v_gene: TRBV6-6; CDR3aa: CASSYPGTGDRTGELFF; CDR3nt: TGTGCCAGCAGTTACCCCGGGACAGGGGATCGCACCGGGGAGCTGTTTTTT
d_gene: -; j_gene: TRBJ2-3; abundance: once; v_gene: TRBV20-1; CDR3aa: CSARDLADSTDTQYF; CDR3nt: TGCAGTGCTAGAGATCTCGCGGATAGCACAGATACGCAGTATTTT
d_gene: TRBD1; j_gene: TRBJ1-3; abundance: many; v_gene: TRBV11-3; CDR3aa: CASSHRDSSGNTIYF; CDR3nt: TGTGCCAGCAGCCATCGGGACAGCTCTGGAAACACCATATATTTT
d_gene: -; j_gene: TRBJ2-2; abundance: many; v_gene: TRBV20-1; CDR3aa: CSARRRTDGNTGELFF; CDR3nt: TGCAGTGCTAGGCGCCGGACCGACGGCAACACCGGGGAGCTGTTTTTT